The sequence of this T cell receptor beta chain was determined in a study of cytomegalovirus exposure and HLA in healthy donors. Turning to this clone: Its matching antigen is unknown.

Study-wide findings and caveats: Later, an analysis found that TCR clusters from the first cohort tended to co-occur in the 120 or so validation repertoires.

The method was immunoSEQ multiplex PCR; TCRdb's version includes in-frame clones alone and lacks a portion of them. The repertoire includes 130,000 to 150,000 clones, about four fifths of them detected once, and under 1.5% sits in the top ten. Material for sequencing was PBMCs. This receptor was obtained from a woman between 25 and 40 years old in good health and CMV-seronegative.

The CDR3 region is CATRPGGLYNEQFF. CDR3 bases: TGTGCCACAAGACCGGGGGGGCTCTACAATGAGCAGTTCTTC. The V and J genes are TRBV19 and TRBJ2-1; TRBD2 matches 8 bases. Germline loops: CDR1 LNHDA, CDR2 SQIVND (reference sequence). V gave up 10 bases and J gave up 3 bases; unmatched junction bases: 8. This CDR3 comprises 14 residues.